This T cell receptor (beta chain) was sequenced for a study of beta chain features in type 1 diabetes. This clone occurred a few times. Its specificity is not known. Germline values: CDR1 MNHNY, CDR2 SVGAGI (reference sequence). The ends were cut back, 7 bases at V and 2 bases at J, with 3 bases in the middle. The CDR3 consists of 12 residues. Via CD45RO/CCR7/CD25/CD127/CD95/CD27, cells of the CD4+ naive, central memory, regulatory and stem cell-like memory subsets were sorted. The authors reverse transcribed all of the isolated RNA, so sequencing captured expressed TCRB transcripts. Sequenced by immunoSEQ multiplex PCR; TCRdb stores in-frame clones only, minus some. The table records 500,000 to 700,000 clones, around 15% of them present only once. Points from the study as a whole: Any HLA effect on TCRB rearrangement was left unresolved by small sub-analyses.

The source of this sequence is a man between 18 and 29 years old in good health. Material for sequencing was naive CD4+ T cells from blood. This chain connects TRBV6-6 to TRBJ2-6, with D hard to call. The CDR3 DNA sequence: TGTGCCAGCAAAGCTGGGGCCAACGTCCTGACTTTC. Translation gives CASKAGANVLTF.